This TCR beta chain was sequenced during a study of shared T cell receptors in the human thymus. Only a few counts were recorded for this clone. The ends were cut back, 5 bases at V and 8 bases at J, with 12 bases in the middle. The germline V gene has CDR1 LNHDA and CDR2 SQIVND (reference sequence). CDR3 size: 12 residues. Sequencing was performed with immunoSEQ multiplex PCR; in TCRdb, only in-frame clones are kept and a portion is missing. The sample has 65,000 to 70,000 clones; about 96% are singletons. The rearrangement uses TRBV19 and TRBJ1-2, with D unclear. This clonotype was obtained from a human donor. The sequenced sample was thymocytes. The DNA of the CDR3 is TGTGCCAGTAGTCGTGATGGTGTCGGCTACACCTTC. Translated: CASSRDGVGYTF.